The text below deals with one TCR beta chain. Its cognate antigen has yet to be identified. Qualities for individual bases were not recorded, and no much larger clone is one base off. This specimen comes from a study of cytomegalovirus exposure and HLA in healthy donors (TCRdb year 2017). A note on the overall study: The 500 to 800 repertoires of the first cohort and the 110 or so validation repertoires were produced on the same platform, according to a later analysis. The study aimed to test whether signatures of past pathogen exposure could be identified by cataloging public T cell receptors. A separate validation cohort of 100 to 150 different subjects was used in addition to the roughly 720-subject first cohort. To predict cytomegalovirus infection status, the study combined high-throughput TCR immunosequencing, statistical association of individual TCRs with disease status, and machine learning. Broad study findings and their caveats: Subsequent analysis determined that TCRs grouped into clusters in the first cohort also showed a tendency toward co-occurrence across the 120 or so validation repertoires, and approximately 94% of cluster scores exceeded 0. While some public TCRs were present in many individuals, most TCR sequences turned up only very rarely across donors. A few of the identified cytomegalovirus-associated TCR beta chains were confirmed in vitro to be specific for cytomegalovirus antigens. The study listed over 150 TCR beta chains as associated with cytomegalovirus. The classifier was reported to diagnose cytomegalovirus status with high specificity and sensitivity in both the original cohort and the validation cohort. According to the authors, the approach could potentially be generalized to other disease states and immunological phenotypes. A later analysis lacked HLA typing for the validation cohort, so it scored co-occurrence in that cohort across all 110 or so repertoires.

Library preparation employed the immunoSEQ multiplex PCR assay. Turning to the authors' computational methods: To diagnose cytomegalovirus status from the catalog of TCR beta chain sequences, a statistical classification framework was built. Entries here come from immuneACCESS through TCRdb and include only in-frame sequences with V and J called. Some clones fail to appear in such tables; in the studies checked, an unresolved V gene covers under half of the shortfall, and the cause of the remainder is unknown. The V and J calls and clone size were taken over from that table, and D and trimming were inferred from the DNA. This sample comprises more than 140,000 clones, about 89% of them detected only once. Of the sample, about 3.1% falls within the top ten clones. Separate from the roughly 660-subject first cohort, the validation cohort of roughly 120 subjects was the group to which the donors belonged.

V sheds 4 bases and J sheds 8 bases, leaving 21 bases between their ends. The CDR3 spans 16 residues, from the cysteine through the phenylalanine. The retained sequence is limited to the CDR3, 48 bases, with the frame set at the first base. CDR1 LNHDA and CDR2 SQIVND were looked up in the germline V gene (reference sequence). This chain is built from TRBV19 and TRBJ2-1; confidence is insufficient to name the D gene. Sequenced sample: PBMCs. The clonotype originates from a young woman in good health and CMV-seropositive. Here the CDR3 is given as CASSNYKVFNQDEQFF. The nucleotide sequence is TGTGCCAGTAGTAATTACAAGGTCTTTAACCAGGATGAGCAGTTCTTC.